This T cell receptor beta chain was identified in a study of STAT5B mutations in CD4+ large granular lymphocyte leukemia (dated by TCRdb to the early 2020s). For the wider study: Among healthy controls, the CDR3 'QG' motif was associated with a particular HLA allele. The TCRbeta repertoires of CD4+ T-cell large granular lymphocyte leukemia patients were compared with the TCRbeta repertoires of healthy blood donors. Flow cytometry performed on FACSCanto II or FACSVerse showed that the purified fractions had more than 95% purity among lymphocytes. Results the study describes overall, beyond this receptor: Each patient's main leukemic clonotypes were private, but 25% of these clonotypes showed up at low frequency in the non-leukemic repertoires of other patients. Compared with healthy CD4+ repertoires, CD4-sorted patient repertoires appeared more clonal, and this difference remained even after the putative leukemic clones were removed. TRBV06-family usage was enriched among the top patient clones (8/27) compared with healthy controls (2/35). Data were not HLA-matched; higher clonality in CD4+ versus CD8+ T-LGLL could reflect the relatively small sample size.

Details on this clone: Its target antigen remains unknown. No much larger clonotype is one base removed from it; base qualities were not supplied.

For CDR1 and CDR2, the germline V gene lists SGHTS and YDEGEE. V gives up 0 bases and J gives up 3 bases, and the segment between their germline ends measures 13 bases. The CDR3 numbers 16 residues from cysteine through phenylalanine. The retained sequence is limited to the CDR3, 48 bases, with the frame set at the first base. The immunoSEQ assay at survey resolution was used to sequence TCRbeta rearrangements from genomic DNA. The study's own analysis went as follows. In the TCR sequencing data, the lowest productive clonotype frequency that could be detected was 2.59 x 10-5. Analyses included only productive TCRbeta rearrangements, meaning complete and in-frame sequences. The clonality of each sample was calculated as Simpson clonality in the immunoSEQ Analyzer version 3.0. Clones were grouped by frequency into very rare, small, medium, large (1-20%) or hyperexpanded (>20%) categories. OLGA 1.2.3 estimated generation probabilities, VDJtools produced V-gene circos plots, VDJdb was queried for specificities, and GLIPH identified CDR3 motifs. The table comes from immuneACCESS by way of TCRdb, which keeps in-frame sequences with V and J called. Part of the clones is missing from these tables; in studies checked, under half for an unresolved V gene and the rest for unknown reasons. V and J calls and clone size are given by that table; D and trimming were obtained from the DNA. The sample contains 30,000 to 40,000 clones, about 91% of them found a single time. The ten largest clones take up approximately 0.97% of the sample.

The healthy control group was made up of roughly 34 blood donors, and the Finnish Red Cross blood service supplied their buffy coats. All TCR-sequenced material derived from peripheral blood: patient blood samples and healthy donor buffy coats. Ficoll-Hypaque gradient centrifugation was used to isolate peripheral blood mononuclear cells. Magnetic purification was used to isolate CD4+ cells from the buffy coats of the healthy controls. The Gentra Puregene Cell and Tissue kit was used for genomic DNA extraction, and quantification was performed on a Qubit 2.0 fluorometer. This clonotype was obtained from a human donor in good health. Sequenced: CD4+ T cells from blood buffy coats. The rearranged chain carries TRBV5-8 and TRBJ1-5, with no confident D gene call. The bases are TGTGCCAGCAGCTTGGCCGGGCGGGCCTTCAATCAGCCCCAGCATTTT. Its protein is CASSLAGRAFNQPQHF.